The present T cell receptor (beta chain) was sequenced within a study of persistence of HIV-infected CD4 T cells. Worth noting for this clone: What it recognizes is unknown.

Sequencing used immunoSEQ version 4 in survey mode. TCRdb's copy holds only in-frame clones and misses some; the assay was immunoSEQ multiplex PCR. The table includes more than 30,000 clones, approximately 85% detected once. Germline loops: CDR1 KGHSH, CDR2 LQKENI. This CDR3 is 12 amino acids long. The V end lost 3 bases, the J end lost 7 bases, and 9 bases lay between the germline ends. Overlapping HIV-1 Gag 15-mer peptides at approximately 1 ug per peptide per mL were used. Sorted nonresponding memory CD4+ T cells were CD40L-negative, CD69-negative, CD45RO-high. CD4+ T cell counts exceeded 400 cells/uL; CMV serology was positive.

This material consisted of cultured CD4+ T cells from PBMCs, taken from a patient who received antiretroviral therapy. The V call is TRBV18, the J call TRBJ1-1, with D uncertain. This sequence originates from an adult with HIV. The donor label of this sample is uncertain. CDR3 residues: CASSPSGDEAFF. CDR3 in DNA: TGTGCCAGCTCACCTAGCGGAGATGAAGCTTTCTTT.